A selection of T cell receptor beta chains follows, all from one sample in a study of blood T cell repertoires in COVID-19. Clones were sequenced by immunoSEQ multiplex PCR, and TCRdb holds only the in-frame ones, with some missing. Of over 200,000 clones detected, around 83% appear once; the ten largest clones hold roughly 8.2%. Specimen: peripheral blood. The receptors were sampled from a woman aged 45-59 years with acute or convalescent COVID-19. CDR3s include the opening cysteine and the closing phenylalanine or tryptophan. The D gene is left open where the match is weak. A row's size may be missing; if present it is once, few, many or a size class.

CASSYLPTGVHYGYTF,TGTGCCAGCAGTTACCTCCCTACCGGGGTGCACTATGGCTACACCTTC,once,TRBV6-6,NA,TRBJ1-2
CASSLDRVAGELFF,TGTGCCAGCAGTCTGGACAGGGTGGCCGGGGAGCTGTTTTTT,once,TRBV2,TRBD1,TRBJ2-2
CASSYSRPAAQHF,TGTGCCAGCAGTTACTCACGCCCTGCAGCCCAGCATTTT,NA,TRBV6-5,NA,TRBJ1-5
CASSLGWHTQYF,TGTGCCAGCAGTTTAGGTTGGCATACGCAGTATTTT,once,TRBV28,NA,TRBJ2-3
CASSRTGTALNIQYF,TGTGCCAGCAGCAGGACCGGGACAGCCTTAAACATTCAGTACTTC,NA,TRBV6-5,TRBD1,TRBJ2-4
CAISESGQGGEKLFF,TGTGCCATCAGTGAGTCTGGACAGGGTGGTGAAAAACTGTTTTTT,NA,TRBV10-3,TRBD1,TRBJ1-4
CASSPGWGLAPSDEQFF,TGTGCCAGCAGCCCAGGGTGGGGACTAGCCCCGTCCGATGAGCAGTTCTTC,NA,TRBV14,TRBD2,TRBJ2-1
CASSSYEGGQETQYF,TGTGCCAGCAGTTCTTACGAAGGAGGGCAAGAGACCCAGTACTTC,few,TRBV28,NA,TRBJ2-5
CASRPPGLASLRDTGELFF,TGTGCCAGCAGGCCGCCGGGACTAGCCAGCCTAAGGGACACCGGGGAGCTGTTTTTT,NA,TRBV13,TRBD2,TRBJ2-2
CASSVGLGTSGVNEQFF,TGTGCCAGCAGCGTAGGCCTAGGGACTAGCGGTGTGAATGAGCAGTTCTTC,NA,TRBV9,TRBD2,TRBJ2-1
CASSFPLSGANVLTF,TGTGCCAGCAGCTTCCCCTTATCTGGGGCCAACGTCCTGACTTTC,few,TRBV5-4,NA,TRBJ2-6
CASSFGGTSGTEQFF,TGTGCCAGCAGTTTCGGGGGGACTAGCGGGACTGAGCAGTTCTTC,NA,TRBV28,TRBD2,TRBJ2-1
CASSPGQGNEKLFF,TGCGCCAGCAGCCCGGGACAGGGGAACGAAAAACTGTTTTTT,NA,TRBV5-1,TRBD1,TRBJ1-4
CASSQTRNSYEQYF,TGTGCCAGCAGTCAGACTCGGAATTCCTACGAGCAGTACTTC,NA,TRBV2,NA,TRBJ2-7
CASSPVGNTIYF,TGTGCCAGCAGCCCTGTTGGAAACACCATATATTTT,NA,TRBV4-2,NA,TRBJ1-3
CSVLLFNGYEQYF,TGCAGCGTTCTGCTTTTTAACGGGTACGAGCAGTACTTC,NA,TRBV29-1,NA,TRBJ2-7
CASSRDIEETQYF,TGTGCCAGCAGTCGGGACATTGAAGAGACCCAGTACTTC,few,TRBV12-3/TRBV12-4,NA,TRBJ2-5
CASSPRPGQSSYNEQFF,TGCGCCAGCAGCCCCCGCCCAGGTCAAAGCTCCTACAATGAGCAGTTCTTC,NA,TRBV5-1,NA,TRBJ2-1
CASSLDRSSYEQYF,TGCGCCAGCAGCTTGGACAGGAGCTCCTACGAGCAGTACTTC,NA,TRBV5-1,NA,TRBJ2-7
CASSATARHEQFF,TGTGCCAGCAGCGCGACAGCTCGGCATGAGCAGTTCTTC,once,TRBV9,NA,TRBJ2-1
CAWSAEVADTQYF,TGTGCCTGGAGTGCTGAGGTGGCAGATACGCAGTATTTT,NA,TRBV30,NA,TRBJ2-3
CASSLVVGSSTDTQYF,TGCGCCAGCAGCTTGGTAGTCGGGAGTAGCACAGATACGCAGTATTTT,many,TRBV5-1,NA,TRBJ2-3
CASNLRRDSPLHF,TGTGCCAGCAACCTCCGGAGGGACTCACCCCTCCACTTT,NA,TRBV27,NA,TRBJ1-6
CATSGSNSGGNQPQHF,TGTGCCACCAGCGGCTCGAACTCCGGGGGCAATCAGCCCCAGCATTTT,few,TRBV15,NA,TRBJ1-5
CASSTPSGGYNEQFF,TGTGCCAGTAGTACCCCTAGCGGGGGCTACAATGAGCAGTTCTTC,NA,TRBV19,TRBD2,TRBJ2-1
CASSLGQGDGYTF,TGTGCCAGCAGTCTCGGACAGGGGGATGGCTACACCTTC,NA,TRBV28,TRBD1,TRBJ1-2
CASSEYVGGSYGYTF,TGTGCCAGCAGTGAATATGTGGGGGGATCATATGGCTACACCTTC,NA,TRBV6-1,NA,TRBJ1-2
CASSLARTGRYEQYF,TGCGCCAGCAGCCTGGCCCGGACAGGGAGGTACGAGCAGTACTTC,NA,TRBV5-1,TRBD1,TRBJ2-7
CSVDRGQGDEKLFF,TGCAGCGTTGATAGAGGACAGGGTGACGAAAAACTGTTTTTT,NA,TRBV29-1,TRBD1,TRBJ1-4
CATSDFNGEGEQFF,TGTGCCACCAGTGATTTTAACGGGGAAGGTGAGCAGTTCTTC,NA,TRBV24-1,NA,TRBJ2-1
CASSSTMADTQYF,TGTGCCAGCAGCTCCACTATGGCAGATACGCAGTATTTT,few,TRBV7-3,NA,TRBJ2-3
CASSLYTGVTYNEQFF,TGTGCCAGCAGCCTCTACACAGGGGTTACCTACAATGAGCAGTTCTTC,NA,TRBV7-9,TRBD1,TRBJ2-1
CASSLISRGSGNTIYF,TGTGCCAGCAGCCTAATCAGTCGGGGGAGCGGAAACACCATATATTTT,NA,TRBV28,NA,TRBJ1-3
CASSYPFSGELFF,TGTGCCAGCAGTTACCCCTTTTCCGGGGAGCTGTTTTTT,few,TRBV6-5,NA,TRBJ2-2
CASRTGGLNTEAFF,TGTGCCAGCAGGACAGGGGGCTTGAACACTGAAGCTTTCTTT,NA,TRBV2,TRBD1,TRBJ1-1
CASSLDARNYGYTF,TGCGCCAGCAGCTTGGATGCCAGAAACTATGGCTACACCTTC,NA,TRBV5-1,NA,TRBJ1-2
CAWSVPLAGVRQETQYF,TGTGCCTGGAGTGTACCGCTAGCGGGAGTGAGGCAAGAGACCCAGTACTTC,NA,TRBV30,TRBD2,TRBJ2-5
CASSAKTGLYGYTF,TGTGCCAGTAGTGCCAAGACAGGTCTCTATGGCTACACCTTC,once,TRBV19,NA,TRBJ1-2
CASSLDIGQGNEQFF,TGTGCCAGCAGCTTGGATATTGGACAGGGCAATGAGCAGTTCTTC,NA,TRBV5-4,TRBD1,TRBJ2-1
CASSRLSGTAQSGQFF,TGCGCCAGCAGCCGGCTTAGCGGGACAGCCCAAAGCGGGCAGTTCTTC,NA,TRBV5-1,NA,TRBJ2-1
CASSDWRTGSYEQYF,TGTGCCAGCAGTGATTGGAGGACAGGGTCATACGAGCAGTACTTC,NA,TRBV2,TRBD1,TRBJ2-7
CSVDFSGGGNTIYF,TGCAGCGTTGATTTTTCAGGGGGAGGAAACACCATATATTTT,NA,TRBV29-1,TRBD1,TRBJ1-3
CASSLNAFPITDTQYF,TGTGCCAGCTCACTTAACGCGTTCCCCATCACAGATACGCAGTATTTT,NA,TRBV18,NA,TRBJ2-3
CASSLEASGRALAEQYF,TGTGCCAGCAGCTTAGAAGCTAGCGGGAGGGCCCTCGCCGAGCAGTACTTC,NA,TRBV11-2,TRBD2,TRBJ2-7
CSVQTGSAQPQHF,TGCAGCGTTCAGACAGGGTCGGCTCAGCCCCAGCATTTT,NA,TRBV29-1,TRBD1,TRBJ1-5
CASSYNAGAETQYF,TGTGCCAGCAGTTACAACGCAGGGGCCGAGACCCAGTACTTC,NA,TRBV6-5,NA,TRBJ2-5
CASSSWGVHNEQFF,TGTGCCAGCTCATCCTGGGGAGTCCACAATGAGCAGTTCTTC,NA,TRBV18,NA,TRBJ2-1
CSASGAHGYTF,TGCAGTGCTAGTGGGGCACATGGCTACACCTTC,NA,TRBV20-1,NA,TRBJ1-2
CASSLGDTTGFEAFF,TGCGCCAGCAGCTTGGGGGACACGACGGGCTTTGAAGCTTTCTTT,once,TRBV5-1,NA,TRBJ1-1
CASSSLGQVQVTQYF,TGTGCCAGCAGCTCCCTTGGACAGGTTCAGGTTACGCAGTATTTT,NA,TRBV3-1/TRBV3-2,TRBD1,TRBJ2-3
CASSLSAGSFVGKLFF,TGTGCCAGCAGTTTATCGGCAGGGTCTTTTGTGGGAAAACTGTTTTTT,once,TRBV27,NA,TRBJ1-4
CASSIAPGDIQYF,TGTGCCAGTAGTATCGCCCCCGGGGACATTCAGTACTTC,NA,TRBV19,NA,TRBJ2-4
CASSRVNQETQYF,TGTGCCAGCAGCCGAGTCAACCAAGAGACCCAGTACTTC,NA,TRBV27,NA,TRBJ2-5
CASSLILGQGIGEQYF,TGTGCCAGCAGTTTAATTTTGGGACAGGGGATAGGGGAGCAGTACTTC,NA,TRBV27,TRBD1,TRBJ2-7